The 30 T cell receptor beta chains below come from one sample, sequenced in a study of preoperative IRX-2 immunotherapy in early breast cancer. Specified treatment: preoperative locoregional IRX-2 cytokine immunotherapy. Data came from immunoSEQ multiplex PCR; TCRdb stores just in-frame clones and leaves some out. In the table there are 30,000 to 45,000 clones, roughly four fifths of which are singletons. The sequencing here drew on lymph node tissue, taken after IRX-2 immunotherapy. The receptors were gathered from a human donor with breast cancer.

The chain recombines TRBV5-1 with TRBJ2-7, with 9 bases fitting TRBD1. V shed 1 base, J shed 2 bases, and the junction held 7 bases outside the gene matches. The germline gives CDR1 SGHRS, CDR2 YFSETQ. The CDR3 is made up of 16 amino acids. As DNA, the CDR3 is TGCGCCAGCAGCTTGTCCGGGACAGGGCGTACCTACGAGCAGTACTTC. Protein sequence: CASSLSGTGRTYEQYF.

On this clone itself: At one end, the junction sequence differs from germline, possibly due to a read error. This chain's CDR3 is CASTPRQGGNHGYTF. The CDR3 bases are TGTGCCAGCACCCCGAGACAGGGAGGTAACCATGGCTACACCTTC. This sequence joins TRBV6-8 and TRBJ1-2, with TRBD1 matching over 7 bases. The CDR3 is 15 amino acids. Germline loops: CDR1 MNHGY, CDR2 SAAAGT.

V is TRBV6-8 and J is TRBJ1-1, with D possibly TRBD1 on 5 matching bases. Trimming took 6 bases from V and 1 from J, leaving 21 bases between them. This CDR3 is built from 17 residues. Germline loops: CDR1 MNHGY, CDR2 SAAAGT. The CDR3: CASSLGGLVGPNTEAFF. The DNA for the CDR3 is TGTGCCAGCAGCCTGGGGGGGTTAGTTGGCCCGAACACTGAAGCTTTCTTT.

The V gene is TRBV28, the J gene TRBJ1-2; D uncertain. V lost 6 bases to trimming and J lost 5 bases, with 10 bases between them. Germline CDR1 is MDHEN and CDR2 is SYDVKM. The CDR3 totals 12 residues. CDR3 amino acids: CASRSGLYGYTF. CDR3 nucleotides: TGTGCCAGCAGATCCGGTCTATATGGCTACACCTTC.

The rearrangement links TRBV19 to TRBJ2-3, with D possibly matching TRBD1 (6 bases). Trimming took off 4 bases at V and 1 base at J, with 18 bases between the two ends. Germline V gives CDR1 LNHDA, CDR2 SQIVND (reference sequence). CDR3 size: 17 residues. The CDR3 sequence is CASSTPGHVEGTDTQYF. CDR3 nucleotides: TGTGCCAGTAGTACCCCGGGACACGTGGAAGGCACAGATACGCAGTATTTT.

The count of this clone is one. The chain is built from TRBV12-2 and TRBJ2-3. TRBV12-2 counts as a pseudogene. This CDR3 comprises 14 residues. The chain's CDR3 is CASQGHSSTDTQYF. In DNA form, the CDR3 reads TGTGCCAGTCAAGGGCACAGTAGCACAGATACGCAGTATTTT.

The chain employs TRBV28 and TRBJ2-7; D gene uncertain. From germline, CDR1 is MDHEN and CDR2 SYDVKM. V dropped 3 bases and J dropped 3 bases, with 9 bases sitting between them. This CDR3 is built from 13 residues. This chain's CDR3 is CASSFRLVYEQYF. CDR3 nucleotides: TGTGCCAGCAGTTTTAGGTTAGTCTACGAGCAGTACTTC. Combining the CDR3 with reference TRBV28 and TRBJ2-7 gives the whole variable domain DVKVTQSSRYLVKRTGEKVFLECVQDMDHENMFWYRQDPGLGLRLIYFSYDVKMKEKGDIPEGYSVSREKKERFSLILESASTNQTSMYLCASSFRLVYEQYFGPGTRLTVT.

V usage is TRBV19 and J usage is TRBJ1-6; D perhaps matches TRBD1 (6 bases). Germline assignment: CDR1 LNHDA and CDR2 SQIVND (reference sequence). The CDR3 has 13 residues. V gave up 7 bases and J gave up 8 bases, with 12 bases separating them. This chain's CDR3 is CASNGGLDSPLHF. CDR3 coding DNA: TGTGCCAGTAATGGGGGGCTGGATTCACCCCTCCACTTT.

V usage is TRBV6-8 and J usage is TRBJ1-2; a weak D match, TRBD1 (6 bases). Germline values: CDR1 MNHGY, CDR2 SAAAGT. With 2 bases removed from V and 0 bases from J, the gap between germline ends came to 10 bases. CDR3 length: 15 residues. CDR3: CASSYQAGANYGYTF. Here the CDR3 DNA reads TGTGCCAGCAGTTACCAGGCAGGGGCTAACTATGGCTACACCTTC.

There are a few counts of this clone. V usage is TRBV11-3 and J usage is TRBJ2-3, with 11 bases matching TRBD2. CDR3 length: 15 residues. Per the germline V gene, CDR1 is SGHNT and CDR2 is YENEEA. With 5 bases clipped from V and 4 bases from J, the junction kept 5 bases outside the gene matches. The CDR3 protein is CASSLTLAGADTQYF. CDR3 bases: TGTGCCAGCAGCCTCACACTAGCGGGAGCAGATACGCAGTATTTT.

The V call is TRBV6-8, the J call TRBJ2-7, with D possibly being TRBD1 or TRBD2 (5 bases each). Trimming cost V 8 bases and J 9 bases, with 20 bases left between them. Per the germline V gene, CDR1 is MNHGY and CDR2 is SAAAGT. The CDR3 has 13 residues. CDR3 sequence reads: CASYRTGPSGQYF. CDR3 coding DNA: TGTGCCAGCTATAGGACGGGACCTTCAGGGCAGTACTTC.

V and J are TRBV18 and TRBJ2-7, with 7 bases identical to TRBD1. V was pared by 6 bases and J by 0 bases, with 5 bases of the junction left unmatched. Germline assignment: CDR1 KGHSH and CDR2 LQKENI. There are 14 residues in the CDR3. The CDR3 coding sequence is TGTGCCAGCTCGAGGGACAGCATCTCCTACGAGCAGTACTTC. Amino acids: CASSRDSISYEQYF.

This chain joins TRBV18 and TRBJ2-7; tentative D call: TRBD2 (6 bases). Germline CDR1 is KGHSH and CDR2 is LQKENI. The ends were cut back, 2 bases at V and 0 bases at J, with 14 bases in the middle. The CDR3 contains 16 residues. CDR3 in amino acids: CASSPGGRGSSYEQYF. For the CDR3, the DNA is TGTGCCAGCTCACCAGGAGGGCGGGGAAGCTCCTACGAGCAGTACTTC.

DNA of the CDR3: TGTGCCAGCAGCTTCTCCCCGCCAGCCTACGAGCAGTACTTC. The encoded protein is CASSFSPPAYEQYF. The V gene is TRBV7-5, the J gene TRBJ2-7; TRBD1 is the table's D call, not checked against the DNA. TRBV7-5 is a pseudogene segment. This CDR3 region has 14 residues.

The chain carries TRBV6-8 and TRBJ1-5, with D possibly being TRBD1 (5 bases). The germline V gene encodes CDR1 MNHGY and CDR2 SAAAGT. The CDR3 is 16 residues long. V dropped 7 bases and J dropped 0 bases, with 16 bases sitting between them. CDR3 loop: CASKPREGDSNQPQHF. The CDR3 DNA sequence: TGTGCCAGCAAACCCCGGGAAGGGGATAGCAATCAGCCCCAGCATTTT.

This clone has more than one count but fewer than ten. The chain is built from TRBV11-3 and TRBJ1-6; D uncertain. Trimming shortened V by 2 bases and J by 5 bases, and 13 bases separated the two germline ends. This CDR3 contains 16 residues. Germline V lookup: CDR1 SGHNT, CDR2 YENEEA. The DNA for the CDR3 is TGTGCCAGCAGCTTAAGGCCCCGAGGCAATAATTCACCCCTCCACTTT. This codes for CASSLRPRGNNSPLHF.

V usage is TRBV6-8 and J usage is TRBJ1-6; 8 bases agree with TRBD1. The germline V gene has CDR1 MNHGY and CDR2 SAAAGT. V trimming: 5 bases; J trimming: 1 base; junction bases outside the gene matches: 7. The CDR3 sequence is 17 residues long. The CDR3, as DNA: TGTGCCAGCAGTCCGGGGACAGGAGGATCCTATAATTCACCCCTCCACTTT. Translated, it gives CASSPGTGGSYNSPLHF.

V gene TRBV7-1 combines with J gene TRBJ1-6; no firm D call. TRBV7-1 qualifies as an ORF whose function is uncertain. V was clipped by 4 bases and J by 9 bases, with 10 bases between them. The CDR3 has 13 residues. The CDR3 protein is CASSFSIGSPLHF. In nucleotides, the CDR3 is TGTGCCAGCAGCTTCTCGATCGGTTCACCCCTCCACTTT.

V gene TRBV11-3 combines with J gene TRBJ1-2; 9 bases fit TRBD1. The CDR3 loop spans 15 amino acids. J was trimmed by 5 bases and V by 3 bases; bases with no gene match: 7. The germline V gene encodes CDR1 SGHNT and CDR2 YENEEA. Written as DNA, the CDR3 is TGTGCCAGCAGCTTGGGGGACAGGGCTTTGTATGGCTACACCTTC. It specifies CASSLGDRALYGYTF. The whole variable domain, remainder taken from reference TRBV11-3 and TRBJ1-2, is EAGVVQSPRYKIIEKKQPVAFWCNPISGHNTLYWYLQNLGQGPELLIRYENEEAVDDSQLPKDRFSAERLKGVDSTLKIQPAELGDSAVYLCASSLGDRALYGYTFGSGTRLTVV.

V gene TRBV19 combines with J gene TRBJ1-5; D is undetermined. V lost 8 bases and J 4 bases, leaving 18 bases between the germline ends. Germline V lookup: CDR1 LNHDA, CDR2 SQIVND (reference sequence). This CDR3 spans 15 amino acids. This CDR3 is CASLRTRVDNQPQHF. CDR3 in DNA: TGTGCCAGTCTCCGGACCCGGGTTGATAATCAGCCCCAGCATTTT.

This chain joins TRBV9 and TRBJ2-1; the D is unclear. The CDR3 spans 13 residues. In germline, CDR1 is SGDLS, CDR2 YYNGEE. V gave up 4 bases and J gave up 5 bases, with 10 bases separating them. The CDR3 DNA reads TGTGCCAGCAGCTTACAACAGAACAATGAGCAGTTCTTC. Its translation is CASSLQQNNEQFF. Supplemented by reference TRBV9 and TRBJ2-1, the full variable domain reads DSGVTQTPKHLITATGQRVTLRCSPRSGDLSVYWYQQSLDQGLQFLIQYYNGEERAKGNILERFSAQQFPDLHSELNLSSLELGDSALYFCASSLQQNNEQFFGPGTRLTVL.

The CDR3 spells CASRIQQSPLHF. The CDR3 coding sequence is TGTGCCAGCAGGATACAGCAGTCACCCCTCCACTTT. The chain carries TRBV28 and TRBJ1-6, with unresolved D. V was pared by 6 bases and J by 10 bases, with 10 bases between. CDR1 and CDR2 from the germline V gene are MDHEN and SYDVKM. This CDR3 is built from 12 residues.

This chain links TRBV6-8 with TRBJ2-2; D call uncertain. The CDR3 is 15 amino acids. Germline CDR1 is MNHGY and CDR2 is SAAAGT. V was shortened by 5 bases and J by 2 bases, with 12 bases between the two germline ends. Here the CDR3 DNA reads TGTGCCAGCAGTGCATCCGCCGATAACACCGGGGAGCTGTTTTTT. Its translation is CASSASADNTGELFF.

CDR3 in DNA: TGTGCCAGCAGCGTATTGCTAGGGGCCGGGACAGATACGCAGTATTTT. Translation: CASSVLLGAGTDTQYF. The chain recombines TRBV9 with TRBJ2-3, with a tentative D call TRBD1 (5 bases). The CDR3 consists of 16 residues. Trimming shortened V by 1 base and J by 3 bases, and 15 bases separated the two germline ends. CDR1 and CDR2 from the germline V gene are SGDLS and YYNGEE. Full variable domain (missing parts from reference TRBV9 and TRBJ2-3): DSGVTQTPKHLITATGQRVTLRCSPRSGDLSVYWYQQSLDQGLQFLIQYYNGEERAKGNILERFSAQQFPDLHSELNLSSLELGDSALYFCASSVLLGAGTDTQYFGPGTRLTVL.

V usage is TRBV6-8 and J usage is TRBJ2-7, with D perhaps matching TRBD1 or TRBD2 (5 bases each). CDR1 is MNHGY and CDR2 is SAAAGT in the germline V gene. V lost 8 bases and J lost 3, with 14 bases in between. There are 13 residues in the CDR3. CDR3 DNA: TGTGCCAGCTCGGGGCAAAGTAACTACGAGCAGTACTTC. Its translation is CASSGQSNYEQYF.

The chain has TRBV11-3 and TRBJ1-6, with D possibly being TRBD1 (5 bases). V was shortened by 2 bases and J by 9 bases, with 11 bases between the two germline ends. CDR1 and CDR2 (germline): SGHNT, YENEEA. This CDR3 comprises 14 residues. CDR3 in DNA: TGTGCCAGCAGCTTAAATGCGCAGGGTTCACCCCTCCACTTT. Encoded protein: CASSLNAQGSPLHF.

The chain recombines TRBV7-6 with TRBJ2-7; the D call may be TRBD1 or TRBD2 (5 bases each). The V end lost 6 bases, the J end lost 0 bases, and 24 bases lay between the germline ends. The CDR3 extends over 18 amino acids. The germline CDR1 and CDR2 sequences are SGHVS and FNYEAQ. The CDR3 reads CASSLGVGVSRGSYEQYF. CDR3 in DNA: TGTGCCAGCAGTCTAGGGGTGGGGGTAAGCCGCGGCTCCTACGAGCAGTACTTC.

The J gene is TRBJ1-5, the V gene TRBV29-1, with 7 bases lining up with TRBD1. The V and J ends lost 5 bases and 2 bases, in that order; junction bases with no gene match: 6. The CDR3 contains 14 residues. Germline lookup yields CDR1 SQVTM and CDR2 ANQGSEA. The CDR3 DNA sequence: TGCAGCGTTAGACAGGGCGCCGGCAATCAGCCCCAGCATTTT. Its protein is CSVRQGAGNQPQHF.

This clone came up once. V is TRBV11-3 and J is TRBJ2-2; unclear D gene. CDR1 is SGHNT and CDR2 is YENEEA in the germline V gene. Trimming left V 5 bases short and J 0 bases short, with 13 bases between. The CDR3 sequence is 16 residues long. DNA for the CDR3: TGTGCCAGCAGCCCAGGACCCGTCGCGAACACCGGGGAGCTGTTTTTT. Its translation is CASSPGPVANTGELFF. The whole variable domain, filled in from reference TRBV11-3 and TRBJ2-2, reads EAGVVQSPRYKIIEKKQPVAFWCNPISGHNTLYWYLQNLGQGPELLIRYENEEAVDDSQLPKDRFSAERLKGVDSTLKIQPAELGDSAVYLCASSPGPVANTGELFFGEGSRLTVL.

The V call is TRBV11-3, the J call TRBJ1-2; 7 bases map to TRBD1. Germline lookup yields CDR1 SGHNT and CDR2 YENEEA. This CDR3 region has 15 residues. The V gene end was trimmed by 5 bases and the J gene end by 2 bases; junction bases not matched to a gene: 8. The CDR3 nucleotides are TGTGCCAGCAGCCCCCGCAGGGGGGAGAACTATGGCTACACCTTC. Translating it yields CASSPRRGENYGYTF.